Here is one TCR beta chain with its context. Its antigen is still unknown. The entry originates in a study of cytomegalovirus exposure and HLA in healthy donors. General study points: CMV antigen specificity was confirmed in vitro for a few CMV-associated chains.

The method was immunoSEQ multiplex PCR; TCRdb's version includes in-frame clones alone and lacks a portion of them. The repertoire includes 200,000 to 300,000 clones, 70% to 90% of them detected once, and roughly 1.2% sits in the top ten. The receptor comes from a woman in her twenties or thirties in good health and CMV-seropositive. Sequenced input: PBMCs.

The CDR3 sequence: CASSIDLGPTGANTEAFF. CDR3 nucleotides: TGTGCCAGTAGTATAGACTTAGGACCAACAGGGGCCAACACTGAAGCTTTCTTT. This chain joins TRBV19 and TRBJ1-1, with TRBD1 matching 7 bases. The CDR3 consists of 18 residues. With V trimmed by 0 bases and J by 2 bases, 12 bases remained unmatched. Germline CDR1 is LNHDA and CDR2 is SQIVND (reference sequence).